These T cell receptor beta chains were read from a single sample in a study of OX40 agonist ivuxolimab in advanced cancers. Measured with immunoSEQ multiplex PCR; TCRdb has only the in-frame clones, and not every one. The data contain over 60,000 clones, around 91% of them singletons. The sequencing here drew on CD4+ or CD8+ T cells sorted from blood, taken in a trial of the OX40 agonist ivuxolimab. These receptors came from an adult with an advanced solid tumor such as melanoma, head and neck, liver or kidney cancer. The CDR3 runs from the conserved cysteine through the conserved F or W. The order of the fields is D gene, J gene, V gene, clone size, CDR3 protein, CDR3 DNA. The D gene is left open where the match is weak. Size is stated for part of the rows, as once, few or many counts, or as a class when the clone is expanded.

D gene: NA
J gene: TRBJ2-1
V gene: TRBV7-9
clone size: NA
CDR3 protein: CASSLAPGRGSYNEQFF
CDR3 DNA: TGTGCCAGCAGCTTAGCGCCCGGGAGAGGGTCCTACAATGAGCAGTTCTTC

D gene: NA
J gene: TRBJ2-3
V gene: TRBV2
clone size: NA
CDR3 protein: CAGGVGVPRGTDTQYF
CDR3 DNA: TGTGCGGGGGGCGTAGGGGTTCCTAGGGGCACAGATACGCAGTATTTT

D gene: NA
J gene: TRBJ2-7
V gene: TRBV7-2
clone size: NA
CDR3 protein: CASRLTQGPSEQYF
CDR3 DNA: TGTGCCAGCAGGCTAACACAGGGACCCTCCGAGCAGTACTTC

D gene: NA
J gene: TRBJ1-2
V gene: TRBV7-9
clone size: NA
CDR3 protein: CASSLGAANYGYTF
CDR3 DNA: TGTGCCAGCAGCTTAGGGGCCGCTAACTATGGCTACACCTTC

D gene: NA
J gene: TRBJ1-6
V gene: TRBV5-4
clone size: NA
CDR3 protein: CASSRNREAYNSPLHF
CDR3 DNA: TGTGCCAGCAGCAGAAACAGGGAGGCGTATAATTCACCCCTCCACTTT

D gene: NA
J gene: TRBJ2-2
V gene: TRBV30
clone size: NA
CDR3 protein: CAWSIWGHTGELFF
CDR3 DNA: TGTGCCTGGAGTATATGGGGGCACACCGGGGAGCTGTTTTTT

D gene: NA
J gene: TRBJ2-3
V gene: TRBV21-1
clone size: NA
CDR3 protein: CASSPSNWTPSTDTQYF
CDR3 DNA: TGTGCCAGCAGCCCCTCTAACTGGACACCTAGCACAGATACGCAGTATTTT

D gene: NA
J gene: TRBJ1-6
V gene: TRBV5-1
clone size: NA
CDR3 protein: CASSQNTGSPGNSPLHF
CDR3 DNA: TGCGCCAGCAGCCAAAATACAGGGTCCCCGGGAAATTCACCCCTCCACTTT

D gene: TRBD2
J gene: TRBJ2-3
V gene: TRBV30
clone size: NA
CDR3 protein: CAWSVLRTSGVTDTQYF
CDR3 DNA: TGTGCCTGGAGTGTATTGAGGACTAGCGGGGTCACAGATACGCAGTATTTT

D gene: TRBD1
J gene: TRBJ1-1
V gene: TRBV19
clone size: few
CDR3 protein: CASLRTGRNTEAFF
CDR3 DNA: TGTGCCAGCCTCCGGACAGGGAGGAACACTGAAGCTTTCTTT

D gene: NA
J gene: TRBJ2-1
V gene: TRBV7-8
clone size: NA
CDR3 protein: CASSSEAGSRSEQFF
CDR3 DNA: TGTGCCAGCAGCTCCGAGGCGGGATCTCGTTCTGAGCAGTTCTTC

D gene: NA
J gene: TRBJ1-3
V gene: TRBV11-2
clone size: NA
CDR3 protein: CASSLVSDGNTIYF
CDR3 DNA: TGTGCCAGCAGCTTAGTCTCGGATGGAAACACCATATATTTT

D gene: NA
J gene: TRBJ2-3
V gene: TRBV9
clone size: NA
CDR3 protein: CASSVGRGASGDTQYF
CDR3 DNA: TGTGCCAGCAGCGTAGGAAGGGGGGCCTCCGGAGATACGCAGTATTTT

D gene: TRBD1
J gene: TRBJ1-4
V gene: TRBV7-9
clone size: NA
CDR3 protein: CASTGDSPNEKLFF
CDR3 DNA: TGTGCCAGCACTGGGGACAGCCCTAATGAAAAACTGTTTTTT

D gene: NA
J gene: TRBJ1-5
V gene: TRBV6-5
clone size: once
CDR3 protein: CASSYSGIDNQPQHF
CDR3 DNA: TGTGCCAGCAGTTACTCGGGCATCGACAATCAGCCCCAGCATTTT

D gene: TRBD1
J gene: TRBJ1-1
V gene: TRBV4-1
clone size: NA
CDR3 protein: CASSQHQGQMNTEAFF
CDR3 DNA: TGCGCCAGCAGCCAACACCAGGGACAGATGAACACTGAAGCTTTCTTT

D gene: TRBD1
J gene: TRBJ2-7
V gene: TRBV2
clone size: NA
CDR3 protein: CASSEGQGAYEQYF
CDR3 DNA: TGTGCCAGCAGTGAGGGGCAGGGGGCCTACGAGCAGTACTTC

D gene: NA
J gene: TRBJ1-5
V gene: TRBV5-8
clone size: NA
CDR3 protein: CASSIEGISNQPQHF
CDR3 DNA: TGTGCCAGCAGCATAGAGGGGATAAGCAATCAGCCCCAGCATTTT

D gene: NA
J gene: TRBJ2-5
V gene: TRBV12-5
clone size: NA
CDR3 protein: CASGLVQGEQYF
CDR3 DNA: TGTGCTAGTGGTTTGGTACAGGGTGAGCAGTACTTC

D gene: TRBD2
J gene: TRBJ2-2
V gene: TRBV10-3
clone size: NA
CDR3 protein: CAISARRLAGDTGELFF
CDR3 DNA: TGTGCCATCAGCGCGAGAAGACTAGCGGGGGACACCGGGGAGCTGTTTTTT

D gene: NA
J gene: TRBJ1-3
V gene: TRBV11-3
clone size: NA
CDR3 protein: CASSSPRSENTIYF
CDR3 DNA: TGTGCCAGCAGCTCCCCGAGGTCCGAAAACACCATATATTTT

D gene: NA
J gene: TRBJ2-1
V gene: TRBV6-1
clone size: NA
CDR3 protein: CASRTGRSNEQFF
CDR3 DNA: TGTGCCAGCAGGACAGGGAGGTCTAATGAGCAGTTCTTC

D gene: NA
J gene: TRBJ2-3
V gene: TRBV5-1
clone size: NA
CDR3 protein: CASSFTTDTQYF
CDR3 DNA: TGCGCCAGCAGCTTTACAACAGATACGCAGTATTTT

D gene: NA
J gene: TRBJ2-7
V gene: TRBV30
clone size: NA
CDR3 protein: CAWSVRLVYEQYF
CDR3 DNA: TGTGCCTGGAGTGTACGCCTGGTCTACGAGCAGTACTTC

D gene: TRBD2
J gene: TRBJ2-7
V gene: TRBV7-2
clone size: NA
CDR3 protein: CASSTRTSGSYEQYF
CDR3 DNA: TGTGCCAGCAGCACCCGGACTAGCGGATCCTACGAGCAGTACTTC

D gene: NA
J gene: TRBJ1-6
V gene: TRBV10-2
clone size: NA
CDR3 protein: CASSEAGSNSPLHF
CDR3 DNA: TGCGCCAGCAGTGAGGCAGGGTCAAATTCACCCCTCCACTTT

D gene: NA
J gene: TRBJ2-5
V gene: TRBV18
clone size: NA
CDR3 protein: CASSPQQETQYF
CDR3 DNA: TGTGCCAGCTCACCACAGCAAGAGACCCAGTACTTC

D gene: TRBD1
J gene: TRBJ1-5
V gene: TRBV6-6
clone size: NA
CDR3 protein: CASTRGTGSNQPQHF
CDR3 DNA: TGTGCCAGCACTCGTGGGACAGGGAGCAATCAGCCCCAGCATTTT

D gene: NA
J gene: TRBJ1-2
V gene: TRBV6-4
clone size: NA
CDR3 protein: CASPRGGIPTFFYGYTF
CDR3 DNA: TGTGCCAGCCCCCGCGGGGGGATCCCTACTTTCTTCTATGGCTACACCTTC

D gene: TRBD1
J gene: TRBJ1-4
V gene: TRBV6-1
clone size: once
CDR3 protein: CASGRDRGDEKLFF
CDR3 DNA: TGTGCCAGCGGCAGGGACAGGGGGGATGAAAAACTGTTTTTT

D gene: TRBD1
J gene: TRBJ2-7
V gene: TRBV5-1
clone size: NA
CDR3 protein: CASSADRAYEQYF
CDR3 DNA: TGCGCCAGCAGCGCAGACAGGGCATACGAGCAGTACTTC

D gene: NA
J gene: TRBJ1-3
V gene: TRBV5-5
clone size: NA
CDR3 protein: CASSDGWGGGNTIYF
CDR3 DNA: TGTGCCAGCAGCGACGGGTGGGGAGGCGGAAACACCATATATTTT

D gene: TRBD2
J gene: TRBJ2-5
V gene: TRBV5-1
clone size: NA
CDR3 protein: CASSPGASGGETQYF
CDR3 DNA: TGCGCCAGCAGCCCGGGGGCTAGCGGGGGAGAGACCCAGTACTTC

D gene: NA
J gene: TRBJ2-7
V gene: TRBV10-3
clone size: NA
CDR3 protein: CAISESGTRQGTSSYEQYF
CDR3 DNA: TGTGCCATCAGTGAGTCCGGCACACGCCAGGGGACAAGCTCCTACGAGCAGTACTTC

D gene: NA
J gene: TRBJ1-5
V gene: TRBV6-5
clone size: NA
CDR3 protein: CASSYSSSNQPQHF
CDR3 DNA: TGTGCCAGCAGTTACTCTTCTAGCAATCAGCCCCAGCATTTT

D gene: NA
J gene: TRBJ2-2
V gene: TRBV7-9
clone size: NA
CDR3 protein: CASSLVRGPLNTGELFF
CDR3 DNA: TGTGCCAGCAGCTTAGTACGGGGACCGCTGAACACCGGGGAGCTGTTTTTT

D gene: NA
J gene: TRBJ2-5
V gene: TRBV29-1
clone size: NA
CDR3 protein: CSVVRTQETQYF
CDR3 DNA: TGCAGCGTTGTCAGGACCCAAGAGACCCAGTACTTC

D gene: TRBD1
J gene: TRBJ1-2
V gene: TRBV30
clone size: NA
CDR3 protein: CAWNLRDRGYYGYTF
CDR3 DNA: TGTGCCTGGAACCTCCGGGACAGGGGATACTATGGCTACACCTTC

D gene: NA
J gene: TRBJ2-7
V gene: TRBV2
clone size: NA
CDR3 protein: CASRRGYIGEQYF
CDR3 DNA: TGTGCCAGCAGACGGGGGTATATCGGCGAGCAGTACTTC

D gene: NA
J gene: TRBJ2-2
V gene: TRBV4-2
clone size: NA
CDR3 protein: CASSQHRRGGPGELFF
CDR3 DNA: TGTGCCAGCAGCCAACACCGGCGGGGTGGGCCCGGGGAGCTGTTTTTT

D gene: TRBD1
J gene: TRBJ1-6
V gene: TRBV6-1
clone size: NA
CDR3 protein: CASSEISGGNSPLHF
CDR3 DNA: TGTGCCAGCAGTGAAATTTCAGGGGGTAATTCACCCCTCCACTTT

D gene: NA
J gene: TRBJ1-1
V gene: TRBV5-1
clone size: once
CDR3 protein: CASSLDGGNTEAFF
CDR3 DNA: TGCGCCAGCAGCTTGGATGGGGGGAACACTGAAGCTTTCTTT

D gene: NA
J gene: TRBJ2-7
V gene: TRBV6-1
clone size: NA
CDR3 protein: CASSVEGLGSYEQYF
CDR3 DNA: TGTGCCAGCAGTGTAGAGGGACTTGGGTCCTACGAGCAGTACTTC

D gene: NA
J gene: TRBJ2-7
V gene: TRBV9
clone size: NA
CDR3 protein: CASSTGGDSRTYEQYF
CDR3 DNA: TGTGCCAGCAGCACGGGGGGGGACAGCCGCACCTACGAGCAGTACTTC

D gene: NA
J gene: TRBJ2-7
V gene: TRBV11-2
clone size: NA
CDR3 protein: CASSLARVGGSSYEQYF
CDR3 DNA: TGTGCCAGCAGCTTAGCGAGGGTGGGAGGTAGCTCCTACGAGCAGTACTTC